This TCR beta chain appears in the sequencing data of a study of blood T cell repertoires in COVID-19. Study details: T cells, B-cell-depleted T cells, or PBMCs provided the cDNA or gDNA that served as material.

Original data processing: Researchers report that nucleated cell counts were estimated from reference gene primer amplification. Using immunoSEQ multiplex PCR, the repertoire was profiled, and TCRdb retains in-frame clones only, with some absent. That table supplies the V and J calls and clone size; D and trimming were determined from the DNA. Among tens of thousands of clones listed, 80% were seen once. With V trimmed by 0 bases and J by 4 bases, 5 bases remained unmatched. This CDR3 has 15 residues. Germline CDR1 SGDLS, CDR2 YYNGEE. The source is a woman at least 80 years old with acute or convalescent COVID-19. The chain uses TRBV9 and TRBJ2-5, with 8 bases that match TRBD1. Sample: peripheral blood. CDR3 sequence: CASSVGTGRGETQYF. The CDR3 bases are TGTGCCAGCAGCGTAGGGACAGGGCGGGGAGAGACCCAGTACTTC.